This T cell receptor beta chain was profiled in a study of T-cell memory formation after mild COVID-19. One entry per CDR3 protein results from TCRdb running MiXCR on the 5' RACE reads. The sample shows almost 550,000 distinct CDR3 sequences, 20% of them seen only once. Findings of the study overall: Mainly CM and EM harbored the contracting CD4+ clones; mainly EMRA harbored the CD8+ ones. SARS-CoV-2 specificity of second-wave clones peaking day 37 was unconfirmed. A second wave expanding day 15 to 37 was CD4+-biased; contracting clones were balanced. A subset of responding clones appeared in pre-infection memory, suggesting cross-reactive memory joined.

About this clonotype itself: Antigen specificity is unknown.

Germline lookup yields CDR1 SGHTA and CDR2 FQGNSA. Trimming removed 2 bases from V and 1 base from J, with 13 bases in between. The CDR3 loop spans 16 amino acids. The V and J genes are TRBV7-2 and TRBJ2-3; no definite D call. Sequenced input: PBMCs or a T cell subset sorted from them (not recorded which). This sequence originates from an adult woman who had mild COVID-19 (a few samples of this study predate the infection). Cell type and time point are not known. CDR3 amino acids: CASSLSRRSGTDTQYF. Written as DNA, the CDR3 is TGTGCCAGCAGCTTATCCCGCAGGTCAGGCACAGATACGCAGTATTTT. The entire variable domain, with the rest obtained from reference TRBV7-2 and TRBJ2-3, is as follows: GAGVSQSPSNKVTEKGKDVELRCDPISGHTALYWYRQSLGQGLEFLIYFQGNSAPDKSGLPSDRFSAERTGGSVSTLTIQRTQQEDSAVYLCASSLSRRSGTDTQYFGPGTRLTVL.